This T cell receptor beta chain was observed in a study of CD4 and CD8 cells across lung adenocarcinoma regions (dated 2018 in TCRdb). For the study in its entirety: The study examined intratumor heterogeneity of the T cell receptor repertoire by comparing tumor centers with tumor margins.

The CDR3, cysteine through phenylalanine, is 15 amino acids long. CDR3 DNA only is kept here, 45 bases in frame from base 1. Reading the germline V gene gives CDR1 SGHRS and CDR2 YFSETQ. V lost 1 base and J lost 4 bases, and the count of bases not matched to a germline gene is 3. Donors were patients with localized lung adenocarcinoma, a subtype of non-small cell lung cancer. The margins of localized lung adenocarcinomas were where the samples came from. CD8+ T cells from tumor tissue were profiled separately from CD4+ T cells for TCR repertoire analysis. The library was built by means of PCR. TCRdb shows the sequencer as HiSeq X Ten. TCRdb's own reprocessing of the public reads used fastp at Q25 and MiXCR and kept productive beta chains. Identical CDR3 protein sequences are pooled into one entry, listed with their most common genes and DNA. The sample table contains about 19,000 distinct CDR3 sequences; only one count was recorded for 50% of them. The ten largest clones capture 34% of the sample.

Of note for this clonotype: It lacks a known antigen. Within one base of it there is no much larger clone, and no base qualities were kept.

The specimen sequenced was CD8+ T cells from the margin of a lung tumor. Per the publication, the cell subset or site label means: tumor margin region. The rearranged segments are TRBV5-1 and TRBJ2-2; TRBD1 agrees with 8 junctional bases. This receptor was taken from a male donor with lung adenocarcinoma. The CD4 and CD8 labels of this study may be unreliable. The CDR3 corresponds to CASSLQGALTGELFF. The nucleotide sequence reads TGCGCCAGCAGCTTGCAGGGGGCGCTCACCGGGGAGCTGTTTTTT. With all but the CDR3 taken from the reference TRBV5-1 and TRBJ2-2 genes, the full variable domain is: KAGVTQTPRYLIKTRGQQVTLSCSPISGHRSVSWYQQTPGQGLQFLFEYFSETQRNKGNFPGRFSGRQFSNSRSEMNVSTLELGDSALYLCASSLQGALTGELFFGEGSRLTVL.